This T cell receptor (beta chain) was captured in a study of shared clonotypes between healthy human individuals. Deletions cut 3 bases from V and 6 bases from J, with 8 bases between. Germline V gene lookup returns CDR1 MDHEN and CDR2 SYDVKM. CDR3 size: 12 residues. The study, taken as a whole, reports: Sampling covered blood only; tissue repertoires likely differ.

The deep-level immunoSEQ assay was used. This table comes from immunoSEQ multiplex PCR, and its TCRdb copy is limited to in-frame clones, with some not included. The top ten clones hold over 9.5% of a sample with more than 400,000 clones, over 70% of them seen once. On this clone: What it binds is not known.

The sequenced sample was PBMCs. This rearrangement joins TRBV28 to TRBJ1-2; D gene uncertain. The sequence was obtained from a woman between 40 and 50 years old in good health. Some clones in this sample may be carry-over from other donors' samples. CDR3 nucleotide sequence: TGTGCCAGCAGTTTTTTAGGGAATGGCTACACCTTC. Translated: CASSFLGNGYTF.